Each of the 8 T cell receptor beta chains below was sequenced from the same sample in a study of T cells expressing NK-cell markers. One entry per CDR3 protein, without DNA, is what TCRdb gives after re-calling the 5' RACE reads. The listing records roughly 390,000 distinct CDR3 sequences. Sequencing was carried out using blood T cells: a sorted CD56 or NKG2C T cell subset, CD4+ or CD8+ T cells, or bulk PBMC T cells (not recorded which). These receptors were obtained from a woman aged 50 to 60 in good health.

The rearrangement links TRBV5-1 to TRBJ2-3; the TCRdb D gene call, TRBD1, has no DNA to confirm it. Germline CDR1 SGHRS, CDR2 YFSETQ. This CDR3 has 14 amino acids. CDR3: CASTVGDLTDTQYF.

The J gene is TRBJ2-3, the V gene TRBV12-3 or TRBV12-4. The CDR3 runs 15 residues. Here the CDR3 reads CASSSGKVFPDTQYF.

The chain has TRBV2 and TRBJ2-7. Germline-derived CDR1 and CDR2 are SNHLY and FYNNEI. This CDR3 region has 13 residues. The CDR3 here is CASSDVAGYEQYF. Drawing the rest from reference TRBV2 and TRBJ2-7, the complete variable domain is EPEVTQTPSHQVTQMGQEVILRCVPISNHLYFYWYRQILGQKVEFLVSFYNNEISEKSEIFDDQFSVERPDGSNFTLKIRSTKLEDSAMYFCASSDVAGYEQYFGPGTRLTVT.

This chain connects TRBV5-1 to TRBJ2-1; the TCRdb call, TRBD2, lacks DNA for checking. CDR1 SGHRS and CDR2 YFSETQ come from the germline V gene. CDR3 length: 15 amino acids. This chain's CDR3 is CASSSMLRGDNEQFF.

The chain combines TRBV7-2 with TRBJ1-6. This CDR3 has 15 residues. CDR1 is SGHTA and CDR2 is FQGNSA in the germline V gene. This CDR3 is CASSLAAVRDSPLHF. Together with reference TRBV7-2 and TRBJ1-6, the CDR3 gives the full variable domain: GAGVSQSPSNKVTEKGKDVELRCDPISGHTALYWYRQSLGQGLEFLIYFQGNSAPDKSGLPSDRFSAERTGGSVSTLTIQRTQQEDSAVYLCASSLAAVRDSPLHFGNGTRLTVT.

This chain connects TRBV5-6 to TRBJ2-2. Germline V lookup: CDR1 SGHDT, CDR2 YYEEEE. The CDR3 covers 13 residues. The CDR3 spells CASSLATSGELFF.

The rearrangement joins TRBV5-1 to TRBJ2-1; TCRdb designates TRBD2, a call that cannot be tested without DNA. This CDR3 is built from 16 residues. Germline V lookup: CDR1 SGHRS, CDR2 YFSETQ. CDR3 in amino acids: CASSLGGLAGLDEQFF.

The chain combines TRBV13 with TRBJ2-5; TCRdb returns TRBD2, unconfirmable since there is no DNA. This CDR3 has 16 amino acids. Germline loops: CDR1 PRHDT, CDR2 FYEKMQ (reference sequence). This CDR3 is CASSEGLAGTKETQYF. Full variable domain (outside the CDR3, taken from reference TRBV13 and TRBJ2-5): AAGVIQSPRHLIKEKRETATLKCYPIPRHDTVYWYQQGPGQDPQFLISFYEKMQSDKGSIPDRFSAQQFSDYHSELNMSSLELGDSALYFCASSEGLAGTKETQYFGPGTRLLVL.